A selection of T cell receptor beta chains follows, all from one sample in a study of shared clonotypes between healthy human individuals. Measured with immunoSEQ multiplex PCR; TCRdb has only the in-frame clones, and not every one. The sample has approximately 1,500,000 clones, nearly 99% seen once; the top ten hold roughly 0.4%. Specimen: naive CD4+ T cells sorted from blood. The receptors come from a man younger than 40 in good health. CDR3s include the opening cysteine and the closing phenylalanine or tryptophan. A D gene is named only where the DNA matches it firmly.

>TRBJ2-7|TRBV7-2|.
CASSVYQGPSYEQYF
TGTGCCAGCTCTGTATACCAGGGCCCCTCCTACGAGCAGTACTTC
>TRBJ2-7|TRBV7-2|.
CASTFDQLYEQYF
TGTGCCAGCACCTTTGACCAACTTTACGAGCAGTACTTC
>TRBJ1-5|TRBV7-8|TRBD1
CASSILTGGDQPQHF
TGTGCCAGCAGCATCTTGACAGGGGGAGATCAGCCCCAGCATTTT
>TRBJ2-7|TRBV19|.
CASREPGAGITEQYF
TGTGCCAGTAGAGAGCCTGGGGCAGGAATAACCGAGCAGTACTTC
>TRBJ2-1|TRBV28|.
CASLQTEQFF
TGTGCCAGCCTCCAAACCGAGCAGTTCTTC
>TRBJ2-3|TRBV11-2|.
CASSRFRGEGHTDTQYF
TGTGCCAGCAGCAGATTTCGGGGAGAGGGTCACACAGATACGCAGTATTTT
>TRBJ1-1|TRBV27|TRBD1
CASSSYDLQGAKAFF
TGTGCCAGCAGTTCATACGATCTACAGGGGGCTAAAGCTTTCTTT
>TRBJ1-2|TRBV7-8|TRBD1
CASSSNGQGYGYTF
TGTGCCAGCAGCTCAAACGGACAGGGGTATGGCTACACCTTC
>TRBJ2-5|TRBV2|TRBD2
CASIRRLAGVGETQYF
TGTGCCAGCATACGCCGGCTAGCGGGAGTCGGGGAGACCCAGTACTTC
>TRBJ2-6|TRBV11-2|.
CASVPQVGANVLTF
TGTGCCAGCGTACCCCAGGTCGGGGCCAACGTCCTGACTTTC
>TRBJ2-5|TRBV2|.
CASSDLAETQYF
TGTGCCAGCAGTGACTTGGCGGAGACCCAGTACTTC
>TRBJ2-2|TRBV18|.
CASSSAAPSPNTGELFF
TGTGCCAGCTCATCTGCAGCCCCATCCCCGAACACCGGGGAGCTGTTTTTT
>TRBJ2-4|TRBV7-2|TRBD1
CASSTGDNIQYF
TGTGCCAGCAGCACAGGGGACAACATTCAGTACTTC
>TRBJ1-2|TRBV5-6|.
CASSFGQTIGYGYTF
TGTGCCAGCAGCTTCGGACAGACGATAGGCTATGGCTACACCTTC
>TRBJ1-1|TRBV7-9|.
CASSLAGGLNTEAFF
TGTGCCAGCAGCTTAGCGGGGGGCCTGAACACTGAAGCTTTCTTT
>TRBJ1-2|TRBV11-2|.
CASSLFLETGGYTF
TGTGCCAGCAGCTTATTCCTCGAGACGGGGGGCTACACCTTC